The table lists the clone carrying this TCR beta chain with a few counts. As yet, its antigen is unknown. The sample originates from a study of CD8+CD57+ T cells in acquired aplastic anemia. Study at large: Recorded DNA amounts for sorted CD4+ and CD8+ cells had an average of 3.2 ug. Overall study findings and caveats: Patients and healthy controls showed no significant CD8+ Simpson's diversity difference. Common to patients and controls were twenty-nine CD8+ CDR3 sequences.

Profiles of TCR beta VDJ and CDR3 were generated from a genomic DNA template. One entry per CDR3 protein, called by TCRdb with MiXCR from the reads. This table has some 290,000 distinct CDR3 sequences, approximately 57% appearing once. The germline V gene has CDR1 SGHRS and CDR2 YFSETQ. This CDR3 contains 15 residues. V was clipped by 0 bases and J by 2 bases, with 11 bases between them. The clonotype was recovered from a human donor with severe aplastic anemia or a healthy control (not recorded which). The chain joins TRBV5-1 to TRBJ1-1; D gene ambiguous. The specimen sequenced was sorted CD4+, CD8+, or CD8+CD57+ T cells (not recorded which) from PBMCs. The CDR3 DNA reads TGCGCCAGCAGCTTGGTTGGGTTGGGAAACACTGAAGCTTTCTTT. Protein: CASSLVGLGNTEAFF.